These 32 T cell receptor beta chains were sequenced from one sample in a study of cytomegalovirus exposure and HLA in healthy donors. PCR involved 60 Vbeta and 13 Jbeta primers. Some clones are missing from TCRdb's copy, which holds only in-frame ones; the method was immunoSEQ multiplex PCR. This table lists approximately 80,000 clones. The sequenced sample was PBMCs. These receptors were collected from a woman in her twenties or thirties in good health and CMV-seronegative.

This rearrangement joins TRBV7-2 to TRBJ1-1; the D gene is possibly TRBD1 (6 bases). CDR3 length equals 17 residues. Trimming shortened V by 4 bases and J by 1 base, and 19 bases separated the two germline ends. Germline CDR1 SGHTA, CDR2 FQGNSA. DNA for the CDR3: TGTGCCAGCAGCTCCCCCTCGGGGGGGGCCCGGAACACTGAAGCTTTCTTT. Encoded protein: CASSSPSGGARNTEAFF.

The rearrangement uses TRBV29-1 and TRBJ2-1; 8 bases agree with TRBD2. V gave up 5 bases and J gave up 5 bases; unmatched junction bases: 5. Per the germline V gene, CDR1 is SQVTM and CDR2 is ANQGSEA. The CDR3 consists of 13 residues. CDR3 in DNA: TGCAGCGTTCCCGGGACTAGACACAATGAGCAGTTCTTC. Its translation is CSVPGTRHNEQFF.

The J gene is TRBJ2-3, the V gene TRBV7-2; TRBD1 might be the D (7 bases). From germline, CDR1 is SGHTA and CDR2 FQGNSA. V was clipped by 5 bases and J by 7 bases, with 13 bases between them. The CDR3 length is 13 residues. The CDR3 DNA reads as TGTGCCAGCAGCCAGGGGGGCTGGAATACGCAGTATTTT. Protein sequence: CASSQGGWNTQYF.

The J gene is TRBJ2-1, the V gene TRBV5-1; tentatively, D is TRBD2 (6 bases). V was pared by 0 bases and J by 0 bases, with 10 bases between. Germline V lookup: CDR1 SGHRS, CDR2 YFSETQ. This CDR3 comprises 16 residues. The CDR3, as DNA: TGCGCCAGCAGCTTGGTTGTTAGCGGCTCCTACAATGAGCAGTTCTTC. Its translation is CASSLVVSGSYNEQFF.

CDR3 nucleotides: TGTGCCAGCAGTGAATCGAGGGGAGGGGTGGCCGGGGAGCTGTTTTTT. It encodes CASSESRGGVAGELFF. V usage is TRBV25-1 and J usage is TRBJ2-2; 7 positions match TRBD2. Germline CDR1 MGHDK, CDR2 SYGVNS. This CDR3 comprises 16 residues. J gave up 6 bases and V 1 base, and 8 bases lay outside the gene matches.

Here the CDR3 DNA reads TGTGCCAGTAGTGCAGGACAGCACTACGAGCAGTACTTC. Encoded protein: CASSAGQHYEQYF. The rearrangement joins TRBV19 to TRBJ2-7; weak D call: TRBD1 (6 bases). The CDR3 is made up of 13 amino acids. Germline V CDR1 and CDR2: LNHDA, SQIVND (reference sequence). V gave up 5 bases and J gave up 3 bases, with 11 bases separating them.

This rearrangement joins TRBV5-1 to TRBJ2-1, with D possibly TRBD2 on 6 matching bases. This CDR3 contains 13 residues. Germline V CDR1 and CDR2: SGHRS, YFSETQ. Trimming removed 6 bases from V and 5 bases from J, with 12 bases in between. The DNA of the CDR3 is TGCGCCAGCACCCGCGCGGGGAACAATGAGCAGTTCTTC. Translation: CASTRAGNNEQFF.

CDR3 loop: CASRESVYGYTF. The CDR3 nucleotides are TGTGCCAGCAGAGAGTCCGTCTATGGCTACACCTTC. V is TRBV6-1 and J is TRBJ1-2, with D hard to call. The V gene lost 6 bases and the J gene lost 4 bases, with 9 bases spanning the gap. The CDR3 is 12 residues long. Germline V gene lookup returns CDR1 MNHNS and CDR2 SASEGT.

The V call is TRBV5-6, the J call TRBJ2-7; a weak D match, TRBD2 (5 bases). V lost 3 bases to trimming and J lost 5 bases, with 15 bases between them. CDR3 length: 14 residues. CDR1 and CDR2 (germline): SGHDT, YYEEEE. CDR3 DNA sequence: TGTGCCAGCAGCTCCGGACTCTATCCCCACGAGCAGTACTTC. Its translation is CASSSGLYPHEQYF. Drawing the rest from reference TRBV5-6 and TRBJ2-7, the complete variable domain is DAGVTQSPTHLIKTRGQQVTLRCSPKSGHDTVSWYQQALGQGPQFIFQYYEEEERQRGNFPDRFSGHQFPNYSSELNVNALLLGDSALYLCASSSGLYPHEQYFGPGTRLTVT.

A word on this clone: Compared with germline, one end of the junction differs, possibly owing to a read error. This CDR3 is also generated by other DNA sequences in the sample. The V call is TRBV19, the J call TRBJ1-2, with a weak D call TRBD1 (5 bases). Germline V gene lookup returns CDR1 LNHDA and CDR2 SQIVND (reference sequence). The CDR3 is made up of 15 amino acids. The CDR3 nucleotides read TGTGCCAGTAGCATAGTTTGGGACTCTAACTATGGCTACACCTTC. Protein product: CASSIVWDSNYGYTF.

The rearrangement links TRBV7-2 to TRBJ2-1; 8 bases agree with TRBD2. CDR3 length equals 15 residues. Germline CDR1 and CDR2: SGHTA and FQGNSA. V was clipped by 8 bases and J by 8 bases; unmatched bases: 14. CDR3 protein: CASAPKRGGIHEQFF. In DNA, the CDR3 is TGTGCCAGCGCTCCGAAACGGGGGGGCATTCATGAGCAGTTCTTC.

The chain has TRBV19 and TRBJ1-3, with 9 bases that match TRBD1. This CDR3 contains 15 residues. Germline V gene data show CDR1 as LNHDA and CDR2 as SQIVND (reference sequence). J lost 2 bases, V lost 5 bases, and 4 bases had no gene match. This CDR3 is CASSSTGGTGNTIYF. CDR3 DNA: TGTGCCAGTAGTTCTACAGGGGGCACTGGAAACACCATATATTTT.

The V and J genes are TRBV5-5 and TRBJ2-7, with 9 bases identical to TRBD1. The CDR3 sequence is 14 residues long. Germline V gene data show CDR1 as SGHKS and CDR2 as YYEKEE (reference sequence). V trimming: 4 bases; J trimming: 3 bases; junction bases outside the gene matches: 5. The CDR3 sequence is CASSLGTGHYEQYF. CDR3 coding DNA: TGTGCCAGCAGCCTAGGGACAGGGCACTACGAGCAGTACTTC.

The J gene is TRBJ1-1, the V gene TRBV5-6; 7 positions match TRBD1. The ends lost 3 bases at V and 4 bases at J; junction bases unmatched: 9. Germline V lookup: CDR1 SGHDT, CDR2 YYEEEE. CDR3 length: 15 residues. This CDR3 is CASSSPTGSATEAFF. The CDR3 DNA reads as TGTGCCAGCAGCTCTCCGACAGGGAGCGCCACTGAAGCTTTCTTT.

The genes are TRBV2 and TRBJ2-2, with 8 bases aligning to TRBD1. Trimming took 2 bases from V and 3 from J; bases not matched to a gene: 8. Germline CDR1 is SNHLY and CDR2 is FYNNEI. The CDR3 is made up of 17 amino acids. In nucleotides, the CDR3 is TGTGCCAGCAGTGAAACCCTCTTACAGGGGGACACCGGGGAGCTGTTTTTT. Its protein product is CASSETLLQGDTGELFF.

The chain recombines TRBV29-1 with TRBJ2-1; D remains ambiguous. Germline values: CDR1 SQVTM, CDR2 ANQGSEA. With 3 bases removed from V and 5 bases from J, the gap between germline ends came to 8 bases. The CDR3 has 12 residues. Written as DNA, the CDR3 is TGCAGCGTTGACCGGGTAAACAATGAGCAGTTCTTC. It encodes CSVDRVNNEQFF.

CDR3 nucleotides: TGTGCCTGTTCGGGTAGCGGGGTTTCCTACGAGCAGTACTTC. This encodes CACSGSGVSYEQYF. The chain employs TRBV30 and TRBJ2-5, with 8 bases that match TRBD2. The DNA end is more similar to TRBJ2-7, so the J call may be wrong. CDR3 length: 14 amino acids. Germline V gives CDR1 GTSNPN, CDR2 SVGIG (reference sequence).

This sequence joins TRBV7-9 and TRBJ2-3, with 7 nucleotides matching TRBD1. The germline V gene encodes CDR1 SEHNR and CDR2 FQNEAQ (reference sequence). The CDR3 is 15 amino acids. The trim removed 2 bases at V and 2 bases at J, leaving 4 bases unmatched. In nucleotides, the CDR3 is TGTGCCAGCAGCTTACCGGGACAGCCCACAGATACGCAGTATTTT. Residues: CASSLPGQPTDTQYF.

The chain recombines TRBV5-1 with TRBJ1-4; a weak D match, TRBD1 (5 bases). The germline V gene encodes CDR1 SGHRS and CDR2 YFSETQ. Trimming took off 4 bases at V and 0 bases at J, with 7 bases between the two ends. The CDR3 spans 14 residues. The CDR3 nucleotides are TGCGCCAGCAGCCCGACAGCAACTAATGAAAAACTGTTTTTT. Amino acid sequence: CASSPTATNEKLFF.

The rearrangement joins TRBV29-1 to TRBJ2-2; the D is unclear. V gave up 2 bases and J gave up 7 bases, with 11 bases separating them. This CDR3 is built from 13 residues. Looked up from germline, CDR1 is SQVTM and CDR2 is ANQGSEA. Here the CDR3 reads CSVEMKRGGELFF. The CDR3 DNA is TGCAGCGTTGAAATGAAACGAGGCGGGGAGCTGTTTTTT.

The chain employs TRBV11-2 and TRBJ2-7; 7 bases are shared with TRBD1. This CDR3 region has 12 residues. V dropped 1 base and J dropped 7; count of bases not matched to a gene: 1. Germline-derived CDR1 and CDR2 are SGHAT and FQNNGV. The CDR3 spells CASSLGRGEQYF. In DNA form, the CDR3 reads TGTGCCAGCAGCTTAGGCAGGGGGGAGCAGTACTTC.

The chain uses TRBV4-1 and TRBJ1-1; 7 positions agree with TRBD1. V lost 8 bases, J lost 1 base, and 7 bases stayed unmatched. The CDR3 is made up of 14 amino acids. Germline assignment: CDR1 MGHRA and CDR2 YSYEKL. The CDR3: CASRNTGENTEAFF. Written as DNA, the CDR3 is TGCGCCAGCCGTAATACAGGGGAGAACACTGAAGCTTTCTTT.

As for this clone: The sample carries other DNA sequences with the same CDR3. The V gene is TRBV20-1, the J gene TRBJ2-7, with D tentatively TRBD1 (6 bases). Deletions cut 2 bases from V and 4 bases from J, with 6 bases between. CDR3 size: 11 residues. Germline CDR1 and CDR2: DFQATT and SNEGSKA (reference sequence). The CDR3 DNA is TGCAGTGCTAGACAGGGGTACGAGCAGTACTTC. It codes for CSARQGYEQYF.

The V gene is TRBV7-2, the J gene TRBJ2-7; D possibly corresponds to TRBD2 (5 bases). V was shortened by 2 bases and J by 5 bases, with 13 bases between the two germline ends. CDR1 and CDR2 from the germline V gene are SGHTA and FQGNSA. The CDR3 is 14 amino acids. CDR3 bases: TGTGCCAGCAGCTTAAGTGGAGGTACTCACGAGCAGTACTTC. This gives the protein CASSLSGGTHEQYF.

The chain joins TRBV6-1 to TRBJ1-2, with D possibly TRBD1 on 6 matching bases. CDR3 length: 14 residues. V was clipped by 0 bases and J by 8 bases, with 13 bases between them. Germline CDR1 reads MNHNS; CDR2 reads SASEGT. In nucleotides, the CDR3 is TGTGCCAGCAGTGAAGCGGTGAGGGGGGGAGGCTACACCTTC. It codes for CASSEAVRGGGYTF.

The rearrangement uses TRBV9 and TRBJ1-2, with D unresolved. Germline values: CDR1 SGDLS, CDR2 YYNGEE. The V end lost 4 bases, the J end lost 3 bases, and 13 bases lay between the germline ends. CDR3 length: 14 amino acids. For the CDR3, the DNA is TGTGCCAGCAGCCCCCGGCTCCAGGACTATGGCTACACCTTC. It yields the protein CASSPRLQDYGYTF. Full variable domain (remainder filled in from reference TRBV9 and TRBJ1-2): DSGVTQTPKHLITATGQRVTLRCSPRSGDLSVYWYQQSLDQGLQFLIQYYNGEERAKGNILERFSAQQFPDLHSELNLSSLELGDSALYFCASSPRLQDYGYTFGSGTRLTVV.

This rearrangement joins TRBV6-4 to TRBJ2-1; TRBD2 matches at 8 bases. The CDR3 has 16 amino acids. V dropped 9 bases and J dropped 3; count of bases not matched to a gene: 13. Germline V gene sequence: CDR1 MRHNA, CDR2 SNTAGT. CDR3: CASSSGRRGDYNEQFF. The CDR3 DNA follows: TGTGCCAGTAGTAGTGGTCGGCGGGGGGACTACAATGAGCAGTTCTTC.

The chain couples TRBV5-1 to TRBJ2-3; D not resolved. Germline V CDR1 and CDR2: SGHRS, YFSETQ. V dropped 0 bases and J dropped 2 bases, with 7 bases sitting between them. The CDR3 consists of 14 residues. The CDR3 DNA is TGCGCCAGCAGCTTGGTGCAGGACACAGATACGCAGTATTTT. Amino acid sequence: CASSLVQDTDTQYF.

The chain recombines TRBV6-6 with TRBJ2-7, with 8 bases matching TRBD2. Germline assignment: CDR1 MNHNY and CDR2 SVGAGI (reference sequence). The CDR3 is 14 residues long. Trimming cost V 0 bases and J 4 bases; bases outside gene matches: 2. The CDR3 bases are TGTGCCAGCAGTTACTCGGGACTAGGTTACGAGCAGTACTTC. It codes for CASSYSGLGYEQYF.

The V and J genes are TRBV2 and TRBJ2-5, with TRBD2 as a possible D gene (6 bases). Germline loops: CDR1 SNHLY, CDR2 FYNNEI. The ends were cut back, 4 bases at V and 11 bases at J, with 17 bases in the middle. This CDR3 spans 13 amino acids. CDR3 DNA sequence: TGTGCCAGCAGTGGGGACTTGGGGTGGGAGCAGTACTTC. This translates into CASSGDLGWEQYF.

This chain joins TRBV14 and TRBJ2-7, with unresolved D. CDR1 and CDR2 (germline): SGHDN, FVKESK. The CDR3 loop spans 11 amino acids. V lost 6 bases and J lost 4, with 7 bases in between. In nucleotides, the CDR3 is TGTGCCAGCAGTTCCGGGTACGAGCAGTACTTC. It encodes CASSSGYEQYF.

The V call is TRBV5-1, the J call TRBJ2-7; a weak D match, TRBD2 (5 bases). This CDR3 has 16 residues. Germline lookup yields CDR1 SGHRS and CDR2 YFSETQ. V lost 0 bases, J lost 5 bases, and 18 bases lay in between. This CDR3 is CASSLDPQRLAHEQYF. CDR3 nucleotides: TGCGCCAGCAGCTTGGACCCCCAGCGGCTGGCCCACGAGCAGTACTTC.